Below, 5 T cell receptor beta chains from the same sample are listed, as sequenced in a study of blood T cell repertoires in COVID-19. Data came from immunoSEQ multiplex PCR; TCRdb stores just in-frame clones and leaves some out. The sample records around 230,000 clones, roughly 90% being singletons. Sample: PBMCs or T cells enriched from blood (not recorded which). The receptor source for this set is a man younger than 35 with acute COVID-19.

The V and J genes are TRBV19 and TRBJ2-7; D perhaps matches TRBD1 (6 bases). The length of the CDR3 is 14 residues. From germline, CDR1 is LNHDA and CDR2 SQIVND (reference sequence). Trimming removed 3 bases at V and 3 bases at J, with 12 bases between. CDR3 coding DNA: TGTGCCAGTAGTATCCGGCAGGGGTTCTACGAGCAGTACTTC. As protein: CASSIRQGFYEQYF. The variable domain in full, completed from reference TRBV19 and TRBJ2-7, reads DGGITQSPKYLFRKEGQNVTLSCEQNLNHDAMYWYRQDPGQGLRLIYYSQIVNDFQKGDIAEGYSVSREKKESFPLTVTSAQKNPTAFYLCASSIRQGFYEQYFGPGTRLTVT.

The V and J genes are TRBV6-5 and TRBJ2-1; D is unclear. V lost 0 bases and J 7 bases, leaving 10 bases between the germline ends. Germline V gene data show CDR1 as MNHEY and CDR2 as SVGAGI. The CDR3 sequence is 14 residues long. As DNA, the CDR3 is TGTGCCAGCAGTTACTCGTATGCGGCGAATGAGCAGTTCTTC. Protein product: CASSYSYAANEQFF.

The V call is TRBV30, the J call TRBJ2-1, with 13 bases that match TRBD2. The CDR3 length is 14 residues. Germline V CDR1 and CDR2: GTSNPN, SVGIG (reference sequence). The V segment lost 0 bases and the J segment 8 bases; nucleotides outside the gene matches: 1. For the CDR3, the DNA is TGTGCCTGGAGTGTAACTAGCGGGAGGGATGAGCAGTTCTTC. Translation gives CAWSVTSGRDEQFF.

This chain uses TRBV7-6 with TRBJ2-1; tentatively, D is TRBD2 (6 bases). The ends were cut back, 3 bases at V and 0 bases at J, with 12 bases in the middle. This CDR3 region has 16 residues. The germline CDR1 and CDR2 sequences are SGHVS and FNYEAQ. Written as DNA, the CDR3 is TGTGCCAGCAGCTTGTATGGGGGGAGCTCCTACAATGAGCAGTTCTTC. Translated: CASSLYGGSSYNEQFF. The full variable domain, rest sourced from reference TRBV7-6 and TRBJ2-1, is GAGVSQSPRYKVTKRGQDVALRCDPISGHVSLYWYRQALGQGPEFLTYFNYEAQQDKSGLPNDRFSAERPEGSISTLTIQRTEQRDSAMYRCASSLYGGSSYNEQFFGPGTRLTVL.

The V and J genes are TRBV7-3 and TRBJ1-3; no clear D. CDR1 and CDR2 from the germline V gene are SGHTA and FQGTGA. The CDR3 is made up of 12 amino acids. The germline V and J ends were trimmed by 4 bases and 4 bases, with 5 bases remaining between them. The CDR3 reads CASSSGGNTIYF. The CDR3 nucleotides read TGTGCCAGCAGCTCCGGGGGAAACACCATATATTTT.